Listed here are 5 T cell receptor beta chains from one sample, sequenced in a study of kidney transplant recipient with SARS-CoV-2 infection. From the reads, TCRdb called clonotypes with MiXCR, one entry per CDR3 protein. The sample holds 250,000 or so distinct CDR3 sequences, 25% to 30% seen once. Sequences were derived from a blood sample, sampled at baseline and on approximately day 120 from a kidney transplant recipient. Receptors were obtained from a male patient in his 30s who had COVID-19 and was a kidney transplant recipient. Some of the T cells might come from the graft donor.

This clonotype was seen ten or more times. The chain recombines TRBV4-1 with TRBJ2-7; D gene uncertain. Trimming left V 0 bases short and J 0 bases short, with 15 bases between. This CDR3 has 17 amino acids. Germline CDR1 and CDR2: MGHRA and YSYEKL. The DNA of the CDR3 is TGCGCCAGCAGCCAAGAGCCGTGGCGCGGAAGCTCCTACGAGCAGTACTTC. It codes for CASSQEPWRGSSYEQYF.

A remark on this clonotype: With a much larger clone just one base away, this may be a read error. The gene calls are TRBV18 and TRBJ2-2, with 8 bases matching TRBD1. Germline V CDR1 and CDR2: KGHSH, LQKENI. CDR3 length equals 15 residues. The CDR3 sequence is CASSPRTGLTGGLFF. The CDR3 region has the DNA TGTGCCAGCTCACCCCGGACAGGGTTGACCGGGGGGCTGTTTTTT.

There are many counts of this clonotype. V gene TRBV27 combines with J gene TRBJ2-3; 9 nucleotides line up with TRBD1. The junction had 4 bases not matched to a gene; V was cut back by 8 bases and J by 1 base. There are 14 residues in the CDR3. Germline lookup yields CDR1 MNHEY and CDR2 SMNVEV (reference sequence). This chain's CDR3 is CASHYRGRTDTQYF. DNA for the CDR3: TGTGCCAGCCACTACAGGGGGCGCACAGATACGCAGTATTTT.

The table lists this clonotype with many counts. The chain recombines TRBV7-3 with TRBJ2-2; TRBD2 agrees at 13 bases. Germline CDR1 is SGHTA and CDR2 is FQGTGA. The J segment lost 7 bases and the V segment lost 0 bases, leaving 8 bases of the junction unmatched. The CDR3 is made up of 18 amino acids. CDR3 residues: CASSLTLTSGRASGELFF. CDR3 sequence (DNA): TGTGCCAGCAGCTTAACGTTAACTAGCGGGAGGGCCAGCGGGGAGCTGTTTTTT.

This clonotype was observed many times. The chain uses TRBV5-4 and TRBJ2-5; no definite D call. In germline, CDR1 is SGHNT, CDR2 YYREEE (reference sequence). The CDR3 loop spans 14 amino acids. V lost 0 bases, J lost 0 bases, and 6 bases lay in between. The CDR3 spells CASSLDTYQETQYF. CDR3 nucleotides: TGTGCCAGCAGCTTGGATACGTACCAAGAGACCCAGTACTTC.